The entry below gives a single TCR beta chain sequence along with its context. The source of the sample is a study of blood T cell repertoires in COVID-19. Method: immunoSEQ multiplex PCR; TCRdb's copy keeps in-frame clones and lacks some. Among around 180,000 clones listed, more than 65% were seen once. Germline V gives CDR1 SGHTS, CDR2 YDEGEE. V was shortened by 0 bases and J by 0 bases, with 5 bases between the two germline ends. The CDR3 spans 14 residues. This chain joins TRBV5-8 and TRBJ2-3, with no clear D. This TCR derives from a woman of 80 years or more with active or convalescent COVID-19. Sequences were obtained from peripheral blood. CDR3 sequence reads: CASSLAYSTDTQYF. The CDR3, as DNA: TGTGCCAGCAGCTTGGCCTATAGCACAGATACGCAGTATTTT.